This TCR beta chain originates from a study of CD8 T cells in ankylosing spondylitis. Whole-study results and caveats: Ankylosing spondylitis blood appeared to carry a characteristic TCR beta motif of roughly eight highly homologous variants.

At least ten counts were recorded for this clonotype. What it recognizes is unknown. This CDR3 has 11 amino acids. Trimming removed 3 bases from V and 8 bases from J, with 8 bases in between. Per the germline V gene, CDR1 is SGHRS and CDR2 is YFSETQ. TCRdb recomputed calls from the 5' RACE reads with MiXCR, one row per CDR3 protein. The sample shows roughly 300,000 distinct CDR3 sequences, roughly 8% of them seen only once. The genes are TRBV5-1 and TRBJ1-2; unclear D gene. The specimen sequenced was blood, either unsorted or a sorted T cell fraction (not recorded which). This sequence originates from a male donor with ankylosing spondylitis. The CDR3 loop reads CASSSGVGYTF. The CDR3, as DNA: TGCGCCAGCAGCTCCGGAGTGGGCTACACCTTC.